The 29 T cell receptor beta chains given below trace back to one sample, sequenced in a study of identical twins (dated by TCRdb to the mid-2010s). Library preparation used 5' RACE. Sequencing was carried out with an Illumina HiSeq 2000. The public reads were quality trimmed at Q25 with fastp and then assembled into clones with MiXCR by TCRdb, keeping productive beta chains. Every entry covers one CDR3 protein and lists the most common genes and DNA from its rows. A total of around 690,000 distinct CDR3 sequences appear in this sample, around 20% of them only once. The ten most abundant clones make up approximately 4.3% of the sample. These records were also assigned to another study, of T cells expressing NK-cell markers.

Sequencing input: PBMCs. The receptors were sampled from a woman younger than 35 in good health.

This clonotype was detected a few times. This chain joins TRBV12-3 or TRBV12-4 and TRBJ1-5, with no clear D. The CDR3 has 13 residues. V was cut by 2 bases and J by 8 bases, with 10 bases left in between. This chain's CDR3 is CASSLRAGEPQHF. The CDR3 DNA reads TGTGCCAGCAGTTTAAGGGCTGGAGAGCCCCAGCATTTT.

The chain is built from TRBV10-3 and TRBJ2-7, with 15 bases matching TRBD2. V was pared by 6 bases and J by 4 bases, with 10 bases of the junction left unmatched. Germline CDR1 ENHRY, CDR2 SYGVKD. The CDR3 is made up of 17 amino acids. The CDR3 protein is CAIRPSGTSGGQYEQYF. The CDR3 DNA sequence: TGTGCCATCAGGCCATCCGGGACTAGCGGGGGGCAATACGAGCAGTACTTC.

The table lists this clonotype with a count of one. The V and J genes are TRBV5-1 and TRBJ2-5; TRBD2 agrees at 9 bases. CDR3 length equals 18 residues. V lost 3 bases to trimming and J lost 1 base; unmatched junction nucleotides: 13. Germline V lookup: CDR1 SGHRS, CDR2 YFSETQ. This CDR3 is CASSWNSKATSGQETQYF. The CDR3 DNA follows: TGCGCCAGCAGCTGGAACTCAAAAGCGACTAGCGGCCAAGAGACCCAGTACTTC.

With regard to this clonotype: At one of its ends the junction is not consistent with the germline gene, which may arise from a read error. The chain couples TRBV11-1 to TRBJ2-6, with D perhaps being TRBD1 or TRBD2 (5 bases each). The CDR3 runs to 19 residues. CDR1 and CDR2 from the germline V gene are SGHAT and FQDESV (reference sequence). CDR3 bases: TGTGCCACCAGCTCCCCACTCCTGGGGACGGACTCTGGGGCCAACGTCCTGACTTTC. It codes for CATSSPLLGTDSGANVLTF.

This chain links TRBV7-8 with TRBJ2-1; D may be TRBD1 or TRBD2 (5 bases each). V was clipped by 8 bases and J by 4 bases, with 12 bases between them. There are 13 residues in the CDR3. Germline V gene data show CDR1 as SGHVS and CDR2 as FQNEAQ. The CDR3 protein is CASGAREYNEQFF. The CDR3 DNA follows: TGTGCCAGCGGGGCGAGGGAGTACAATGAGCAGTTCTTC.

This clonotype was detected only a few times. The CDR3 here is CSANEGNQPQHF. In DNA, the CDR3 is TGCAGTGCTAATGAGGGTAATCAGCCCCAGCATTTT. The V and J genes are TRBV20-1 and TRBJ1-5; D not resolved. The germline gives CDR1 DFQATT, CDR2 SNEGSKA (reference sequence). The CDR3 extends over 12 amino acids. V dropped 4 bases and J dropped 4 bases, with 8 bases sitting between them.

This chain links TRBV5-1 with TRBJ1-2; weak D call: TRBD1 (5 bases). The CDR3 is made up of 15 amino acids. CDR1 and CDR2 (germline): SGHRS, YFSETQ. The V end was cut by 0 bases, the J end by 0 bases, with 9 bases between. The CDR3: CASSLDGHANYGYTF. CDR3 DNA sequence: TGCGCCAGCAGCTTGGATGGACACGCTAACTATGGCTACACCTTC.

Note on this clonotype: Sequence at one end of the junction differs from germline and may be a read error. The rearrangement joins TRBV7-9 to TRBJ2-1; D is unresolved. Germline CDR1 and CDR2: SEHNR and FQNEAQ (reference sequence). This CDR3 region has 8 residues. CDR3 in amino acids: CASSLSYF. The DNA for the CDR3 is TGTGCCAGCAGCTTATCCTACTTC.

The chain employs TRBV2 and TRBJ2-6; D gene ambiguous. V was clipped by 10 bases and J by 1 base, with 8 bases between them. The germline gives CDR1 SNHLY, CDR2 FYNNEI. The CDR3 is 13 residues long. The CDR3 sequence is CATKNSGANVLTF. CDR3 sequence (DNA): TGTGCCACTAAAAATTCTGGGGCCAACGTCCTGACTTTC. The variable domain in full, with the rest retrieved from reference TRBV2 and TRBJ2-6, is EPEVTQTPSHQVTQMGQEVILRCVPISNHLYFYWYRQILGQKVEFLVSFYNNEISEKSEIFDDQFSVERPDGSNFTLKIRSTKLEDSAMYFCATKNSGANVLTFGAGSRLTVL.

The chain joins TRBV12-5 to TRBJ1-2; 7 positions match TRBD1. The V segment lost 5 bases and the J segment 1 base; nucleotides outside the gene matches: 10. Germline CDR1 is LGHNT and CDR2 is FRNRAP. The CDR3 runs 16 residues. CDR3 nucleotides: TGTGCTAGTGGTCCCGGGACAGCCGAACTTAACTATGGCTACACCTTC. This translates into CASGPGTAELNYGYTF.

The CDR3 DNA sequence: TGCAGTGCTAGAGATTTCGGCCGGGCCGCAGATACGCAGTATTTT. Encoded protein: CSARDFGRAADTQYF. V usage is TRBV20-1 and J usage is TRBJ2-3; no reliable D call. The V end was cut by 0 bases, the J end by 4 bases, with 14 bases between. Germline CDR1 is DFQATT and CDR2 is SNEGSKA (reference sequence). This CDR3 region has 15 residues.

This clonotype has more than one count but fewer than ten. The chain joins TRBV20-1 to TRBJ1-4, with D tentatively TRBD1 (5 bases). Trimming removed 6 bases from V and 8 bases from J, with 22 bases in between. This CDR3 comprises 15 residues. Germline assignment: CDR1 DFQATT and CDR2 SNEGSKA (reference sequence). CDR3 sequence: CSAGDLGVVAEKLFF. DNA of the CDR3: TGCAGTGCCGGAGACCTGGGGGTCGTGGCGGAAAAACTGTTTTTT.

The genes are TRBV20-1 and TRBJ2-3, with 8 bases identical to TRBD2. The CDR3 is 14 residues long. The V gene end was trimmed by 2 bases and the J gene end by 4 bases; junction bases not matched to a gene: 5. The germline V gene encodes CDR1 DFQATT and CDR2 SNEGSKA (reference sequence). The CDR3: CSARSGRAADTQYF. DNA for the CDR3: TGCAGTGCTAGATCCGGGAGGGCCGCAGATACGCAGTATTTT.

This clonotype was found a few times. The chain combines TRBV20-1 with TRBJ2-1; TRBD2 aligns across 10 bases. Germline CDR1 DFQATT, CDR2 SNEGSKA (reference sequence). The CDR3 has 13 residues. CDR3 sequence: CSSRTSGRNEQFF. DNA for the CDR3: TGCAGCTCTCGGACTAGCGGACGAAATGAGCAGTTCTTC.

Of note for this clonotype: This may be a read error: a much more frequent sequence differs by one nucleotide. This chain connects TRBV20-1 to TRBJ2-5; D not resolved. The CDR3 loop spans 11 amino acids. The ends were cut back, 3 bases at V and 5 bases at J, with 7 bases in the middle. Germline CDR1 and CDR2: DFQATT and SNEGSKA (reference sequence). This CDR3 is CSASLVETQYF. CDR3 in DNA: TGCAGTGCTAGTCTGGTGGAGACCCAGTACTTC.

This clonotype has a handful of counts. The chain links TRBV20-1 to TRBJ2-2; TRBD2 matches 10 bases. CDR1 is DFQATT, CDR2 SNEGSKA, per germline (reference sequence). Germline trimming cut 6 bases from V and 2 bases from J; bases unmatched to any gene: 6. The CDR3 is 15 amino acids. The CDR3 reads CSAQGLATNTGELFF. CDR3 coding DNA: TGCAGTGCGCAGGGACTAGCGACTAACACCGGGGAGCTGTTTTTT.

This chain links TRBV7-8 with TRBJ2-5, with D unclear. Germline V gene lookup returns CDR1 SGHVS and CDR2 FQNEAQ. CDR3 length equals 13 residues. Trimming removed 6 bases from V and 2 bases from J, with 10 bases in between. The DNA of the CDR3 is TGTGCCAGCAGACGCCGGGTGCAAGAGACCCAGTACTTC. Encoded protein: CASRRRVQETQYF.

This clonotype turned up a few times. The rearrangement joins TRBV6-2 or TRBV6-3 to TRBJ2-1, with 11 bases identical to TRBD2. The trim removed 8 bases at V and 0 bases at J, leaving 12 bases unmatched. The CDR3 sequence is 18 residues long. CDR1 is MNHEY, CDR2 SVGEGT, per germline. CDR3 sequence (DNA): TGTGCCAGCGGTGTGGGACTAGCGGAGAGGAGCTCCTACAATGAGCAGTTCTTC. This gives the protein CASGVGLAERSSYNEQFF.

This clonotype turned up a few times. V gene TRBV7-2 combines with J gene TRBJ2-5; D not resolved. CDR1 and CDR2 (germline): SGHTA, FQGNSA. The CDR3 has 11 amino acids. Trimming pared 5 bases from V and 7 bases from J, leaving 8 bases between. Here the CDR3 reads CASSPRRTQYF. In DNA form, the CDR3 reads TGTGCCAGCAGCCCCAGGAGGACCCAGTACTTC.

This clonotype has ten or more counts. The chain carries TRBV29-1 and TRBJ2-1; D remains unclear. Germline lookup yields CDR1 SQVTM and CDR2 ANQGSEA. The CDR3 totals 10 residues. Trimming removed 4 bases from V and 7 bases from J, with 5 bases in between. For the CDR3, the DNA is TGCAGCGTTGTTGGAAATGAGCAGTTCTTC. This codes for CSVVGNEQFF.

The gene calls are TRBV2 and TRBJ2-3, with no clear D. V shed 1 base and J shed 4 bases, with 12 bases lying between them. The length of the CDR3 is 15 residues. The germline gives CDR1 SNHLY, CDR2 FYNNEI. The CDR3 coding sequence is TGTGCCAGCAGTGAAGTCGTACATGGCGCAGATACGCAGTATTTT. The encoded protein is CASSEVVHGADTQYF.

The chain links TRBV9 to TRBJ2-7; 9 bases are a match to TRBD1. The CDR3 covers 14 residues. The junction had 10 bases not matched to a gene; V was cut back by 5 bases and J by 7 bases. Germline V gene sequence: CDR1 SGDLS, CDR2 YYNGEE. The CDR3 loop reads CASSVTGGSGEQYF. The CDR3 coding sequence is TGTGCCAGCAGTGTAACAGGGGGCTCGGGGGAGCAGTACTTC.

This clonotype was picked up many times. The rearrangement uses TRBV12-3 or TRBV12-4 and TRBJ1-2; D is ambiguous. V was cut by 5 bases and J by 6 bases, with 13 bases left in between. CDR3 length: 13 residues. The CDR3 nucleotides are TGTGCCAGCAGTCCTCGGCATCGGGATGGCTACACCTTC. This translates into CASSPRHRDGYTF.

V gene TRBV5-1 combines with J gene TRBJ1-2, with TRBD1 matching 8 bases. CDR1 SGHRS and CDR2 YFSETQ come from the germline V gene. With V trimmed by 4 bases and J by 4 bases, 12 bases remained unmatched. This CDR3 has 16 residues. The CDR3, as DNA: TGCGCCAGCAGCACCTCCCAGGGGGCGCTTGGCTATGGCTACACCTTC. Amino acid sequence: CASSTSQGALGYGYTF.

This clonotype turned up a few times. J is TRBJ2-1 and V is TRBV20-1; tentative D call: TRBD2 (5 bases). V gave up 3 bases and J gave up 4 bases, with 10 bases separating them. Germline-derived CDR1 and CDR2 are DFQATT and SNEGSKA (reference sequence). The CDR3 runs 13 residues. CDR3 in DNA: TGCAGTGCTAGTATTGGCGGGTACAATGAGCAGTTCTTC. This gives the protein CSASIGGYNEQFF.

Only a few counts were recorded for this clonotype. The chain has TRBV29-1 and TRBJ2-1; 8 nucleotides align to TRBD2. V lost 6 bases, J lost 1 base, and 5 bases stayed unmatched. In germline, CDR1 is SQVTM, CDR2 ANQGSEA. CDR3 size: 14 residues. Written as DNA, the CDR3 is TGCAGCGTCCATTTAGCGGGGTCCTACAATGAGCAGTTCTTC. Its translation: CSVHLAGSYNEQFF.

In this sample, this clonotype turned up a few times. V and J are TRBV29-1 and TRBJ2-4; TRBD1 aligns across 9 bases. V dropped 6 bases and J dropped 5; count of bases not matched to a gene: 2. Germline loops: CDR1 SQVTM, CDR2 ANQGSEA. CDR3 length: 12 residues. In nucleotides, the CDR3 is TGCAGCGTGGGACAGGGTCAAAACATTCAGTACTTC. Translated, it gives CSVGQGQNIQYF.

V usage is TRBV5-1 and J usage is TRBJ2-1; 11 bases agree with TRBD2. The CDR3 covers 15 residues. Trimming took 4 bases from V and 6 from J; bases not matched to a gene: 6. CDR1 is SGHRS and CDR2 is YFSETQ in the germline V gene. The chain's CDR3 is CASSMTSGVLNEQFF. CDR3 nucleotide sequence: TGCGCCAGCAGCATGACTAGCGGGGTCCTCAATGAGCAGTTCTTC.

V is TRBV5-6 and J is TRBJ2-2; D is perhaps TRBD2 (5 bases). The ends were cut back, 4 bases at V and 3 bases at J, with 16 bases in the middle. From germline, CDR1 is SGHDT and CDR2 YYEEEE. CDR3 size: 16 residues. The CDR3 bases are TGTGCCAGCAGCCTCCTGGGAGCGGAAGACACCGGGGAGCTGTTTTTT. It is translated as CASSLLGAEDTGELFF.